This T cell receptor (beta chain) was obtained from a study of blood T cell repertoires in COVID-19. Whole-study context: COVID-19 samples collected from the United States, Italy and Spain covered acute and convalescent phases. Sample material is recorded as cDNA or gDNA derived from T cells, B-cell-depleted T cells, or PBMCs.

Enrolled through a virtual design, the participants were between roughly 18 and 89 years of age and came from approximately 25 US areas. V lost 8 bases to trimming and J lost 4 bases, with 15 bases between them. Germline assignment: CDR1 MNHNY and CDR2 SVGAGI (reference sequence). The CDR3 is 14 amino acids. Method: immunoSEQ multiplex PCR; TCRdb's copy keeps in-frame clones and lacks some. The table shows about 250,000 clones, with roughly 81% occurring only once. The sequence was collected from a woman aged 45-65 years who had been exposed to COVID-19. The sample taken for sequencing was PBMCs or T cells enriched from blood (not recorded which). The J gene is TRBJ1-5, the V gene TRBV6-6, with D maybe TRBD1 (6 bases). This CDR3 is CASGFQGTNQPQHF. For the CDR3, the DNA is TGTGCCAGCGGGTTTCAGGGGACAAATCAGCCCCAGCATTTT.